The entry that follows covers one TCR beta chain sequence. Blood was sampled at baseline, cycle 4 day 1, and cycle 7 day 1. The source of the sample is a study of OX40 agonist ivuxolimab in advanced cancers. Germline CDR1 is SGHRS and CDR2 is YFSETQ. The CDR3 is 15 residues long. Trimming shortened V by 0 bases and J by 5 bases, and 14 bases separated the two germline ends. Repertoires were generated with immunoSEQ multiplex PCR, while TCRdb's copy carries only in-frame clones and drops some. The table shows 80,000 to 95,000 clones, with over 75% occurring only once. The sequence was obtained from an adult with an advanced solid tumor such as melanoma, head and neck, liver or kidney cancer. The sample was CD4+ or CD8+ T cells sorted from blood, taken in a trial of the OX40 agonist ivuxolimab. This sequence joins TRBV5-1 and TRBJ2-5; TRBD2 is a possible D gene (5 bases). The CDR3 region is CASSLGGLAQETQYF. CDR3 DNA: TGCGCCAGCAGCTTGGGTGGGCTAGCACAGGAGACCCAGTACTTC.